A single sample gave rise to the 25 T cell receptor beta chains below, sequenced in a study of blood T cells in healthy people across ages. PCR was performed a second time for about 6 to 12 cycles using a sample-barcoded 5' primer and a J-beta primer mix. TCRdb independently ran MiXCR on the 5' RACE reads; one entry per CDR3 protein. The profile shows about a million distinct CDR3 sequences, roughly 51% of them singletons. The sequencing sample was made of blood. Every receptor here comes from a woman in her sixties or seventies in good health.

This clonotype was observed a handful of times. The chain couples TRBV4-1 to TRBJ2-6; 11 bases agree with TRBD1. V shed 3 bases and J 1 base; nucleotides not matched to a gene: 5. The CDR3 is made up of 18 amino acids. CDR1 and CDR2 from the germline V gene are MGHRA and YSYEKL. CDR3 in DNA: TGCGCCAGCAGCCATGGGGACAGGGGGGAGTCTGGGGCCAACGTCCTGACTTTC. This codes for CASSHGDRGESGANVLTF.

The chain links TRBV28 to TRBJ1-4; D perhaps matches TRBD1 (6 bases). The CDR3 extends over 14 amino acids. The germline V gene encodes CDR1 MDHEN and CDR2 SYDVKM. V lost 5 bases and J 6 bases, leaving 13 bases between the germline ends. This CDR3 is CASSRGGFYEKLFF. In nucleotides, the CDR3 is TGTGCCAGCAGTCGAGGGGGATTCTATGAAAAACTGTTTTTT.

The rearrangement joins TRBV4-1 to TRBJ2-7; perhaps TRBD2 as D (6 bases). Germline V gene data show CDR1 as MGHRA and CDR2 as YSYEKL. CDR3 length equals 15 residues. V lost 0 bases, J lost 2 bases, and 11 bases lay in between. In DNA, the CDR3 is TGCGCCAGCAGCCAAGAGGAGGGGATTACCTACGAGCAGTACTTC. Its translation: CASSQEEGITYEQYF.

The table lists this clonotype with a few counts. The chain has TRBV29-1 and TRBJ2-5; 8 bases align to TRBD1. The trim removed 6 bases at V and 3 bases at J, leaving 12 bases unmatched. This CDR3 has 15 residues. The germline CDR1 and CDR2 sequences are SQVTM and ANQGSEA. The CDR3 DNA follows: TGCAGCGTGAATGGACAGGGTTCATGGGAAGAGACCCAGTACTTC. Translated: CSVNGQGSWEETQYF.

The V and J genes are TRBV6-2 or TRBV6-3 and TRBJ2-4; TRBD2 matches at 11 bases. The CDR3 loop spans 16 amino acids. The germline gives CDR1 MNHEY, CDR2 SVGEGT. The V and J ends lost 6 bases and 1 base, in that order; junction bases with no gene match: 5. CDR3 sequence reads: CASSPTSGAAKNIQYF. As DNA, the CDR3 is TGTGCCAGCAGCCCGACTAGCGGGGCGGCCAAAAACATTCAGTACTTC.

This rearrangement joins TRBV14 to TRBJ2-3; 10 bases agree with TRBD2. V shed 2 bases and J 8 bases; nucleotides not matched to a gene: 10. Germline lookup yields CDR1 SGHDN and CDR2 FVKESK. CDR3 length equals 16 residues. As DNA, the CDR3 is TGTGCCAGCAGCCAATATGCCGGGACTAGCGTCGGTACGCAGTATTTT. Translating it yields CASSQYAGTSVGTQYF. The full variable domain, rest sourced from reference TRBV14 and TRBJ2-3, is EAGVTQFPSHSVIEKGQTVTLRCDPISGHDNLYWYRRVMGKEIKFLLHFVKESKQDESGMPNNRFLAERTGGTYSTLKVQPAELEDSGVYFCASSQYAGTSVGTQYFGPGTRLTVL.

V usage is TRBV7-9 and J usage is TRBJ2-1; D is perhaps TRBD1 (6 bases). V lost 5 bases and J lost 4, with 15 bases in between. CDR1 is SEHNR and CDR2 is FQNEAQ in the germline V gene (reference sequence). CDR3 length: 15 residues. DNA for the CDR3: TGTGCCAGCAGCAAGGGGGACACGGGATACAATGAGCAGTTCTTC. This gives the protein CASSKGDTGYNEQFF. The whole variable domain, remainder taken from reference TRBV7-9 and TRBJ2-1, is DTGVSQNPRHKITKRGQNVTFRCDPISEHNRLYWYRQTLGQGPEFLTYFQNEAQLEKSRLLSDRFSAERPKGSFSTLEIQRTEQGDSAMYLCASSKGDTGYNEQFFGPGTRLTVL.

This chain connects TRBV4-3 to TRBJ2-4, with 7 bases lining up with TRBD1. With 3 bases clipped from V and 5 bases from J, the junction kept 4 bases outside the gene matches. The CDR3 covers 14 residues. Germline lookup yields CDR1 LGHNA and CDR2 YSLEER. CDR3 coding DNA: TGCGCCAGCAGCCATTTGACAGGGCAAAACATTCAGTACTTC. Translating gives CASSHLTGQNIQYF.

This clonotype has only one observation. The rearrangement links TRBV27 to TRBJ1-2; D is undetermined. V was pared by 2 bases and J by 6 bases, with 10 bases between. The V gene's germline CDR1 is MNHEY and CDR2 SMNVEV (reference sequence). The CDR3 runs 13 residues. The CDR3 nucleotides read TGTGCCAGCAGTTTAGAGGCGCACCATGGCTACACCTTC. This encodes CASSLEAHHGYTF.

This clonotype was detected only a few times. This rearrangement joins TRBV29-1 to TRBJ2-7; TRBD2 aligns across 12 bases. Germline V gives CDR1 SQVTM, CDR2 ANQGSEA. The CDR3 runs to 14 residues. V was pared by 4 bases and J by 0 bases, with 1 base of the junction left unmatched. The CDR3 spells CSVGTSGDSYEQYF. CDR3 nucleotide sequence: TGCAGCGTTGGGACTAGCGGGGACTCCTACGAGCAGTACTTC.

The V gene is TRBV20-1, the J gene TRBJ2-2; TRBD1 is a possible D gene (6 bases). The germline CDR1 and CDR2 sequences are DFQATT and SNEGSKA (reference sequence). The length of the CDR3 is 12 residues. Trimming shortened V by 5 bases and J by 6 bases, and 10 bases separated the two germline ends. The CDR3 is CSAYRAPGELFF. The CDR3 nucleotides read TGCAGTGCTTACAGGGCTCCCGGGGAGCTGTTTTTT.

Remarks on this clonotype: It may be a read error: a sequence one base away is much more abundant. The V gene is TRBV29-1, the J gene TRBJ2-3, with unresolved D. The length of the CDR3 is 13 residues. Trimming took 5 bases from V and 0 from J, leaving 9 bases between them. CDR1 SQVTM and CDR2 ANQGSEA come from the germline V gene. This chain's CDR3 is CSVRTPSTDTQYF. The CDR3, as DNA: TGCAGCGTTCGGACCCCTAGCACAGATACGCAGTATTTT.

The chain combines TRBV4-1 with TRBJ2-6; D is unclear. V lost 3 bases, J lost 3 bases, and 3 bases lay in between. CDR1 MGHRA and CDR2 YSYEKL come from the germline V gene. The CDR3 consists of 13 residues. This CDR3 reads CASSHFGANVLTF. The CDR3 nucleotides are TGCGCCAGCAGCCACTTTGGGGCCAACGTCCTGACTTTC.

The chain links TRBV9 to TRBJ2-3, with a possible D match to TRBD2 (5 bases). The CDR3 has 14 amino acids. Per the germline V gene, CDR1 is SGDLS and CDR2 is YYNGEE. Trimming stripped 3 bases from V and 0 bases from J, with 8 bases between. The CDR3 spells CASSAGFSTDTQYF. The CDR3 DNA sequence: TGTGCCAGCAGCGCGGGGTTCAGCACAGATACGCAGTATTTT.

The chain couples TRBV5-4 to TRBJ2-3; TRBD2 matches at 11 bases. The junction had 9 bases not matched to a gene; V was cut back by 2 bases and J by 4 bases. The CDR3 length is 17 residues. In germline, CDR1 is SGHNT, CDR2 YYREEE (reference sequence). CDR3 protein: CASSFQYALAGADTQYF. The CDR3 DNA is TGTGCCAGCAGCTTTCAGTATGCACTAGCGGGAGCAGATACGCAGTATTTT.

The table lists this clonotype with a count of one. This chain uses TRBV7-2 with TRBJ2-1; D is undetermined. Trimming took off 4 bases at V and 3 bases at J, with 10 bases between the two ends. There are 14 residues in the CDR3. CDR1 and CDR2 (germline): SGHTA, FQGNSA. As DNA, the CDR3 is TGTGCCAGCAGCTCCGCTGCGGTCTACAATGAGCAGTTCTTC. Protein sequence: CASSSAAVYNEQFF. Complete variable domain (other parts from reference TRBV7-2 and TRBJ2-1): GAGVSQSPSNKVTEKGKDVELRCDPISGHTALYWYRQSLGQGLEFLIYFQGNSAPDKSGLPSDRFSAERTGGSVSTLTIQRTQQEDSAVYLCASSSAAVYNEQFFGPGTRLTVL.

Points on this clonotype: A much bigger clone sits one base away, suggesting this may be a read error. The V and J genes are TRBV10-3 and TRBJ2-1; TRBD1 matches 9 bases. J gave up 12 bases and V 4 bases, and 10 bases lay outside the gene matches. CDR3 length: 14 residues. Germline V lookup: CDR1 ENHRY, CDR2 SYGVKD. The CDR3 sequence is CAISVGTGSSGQFF. Written as DNA, the CDR3 is TGTGCCATCAGTGTGGGGACAGGGAGTAGTGGGCAGTTCTTC.

The chain joins TRBV7-9 to TRBJ2-1; 7 nucleotides agree with TRBD2. The CDR3 extends over 16 amino acids. V lost 1 base to trimming and J lost 4 bases; unmatched junction nucleotides: 7. CDR1 is SEHNR, CDR2 FQNEAQ, per germline (reference sequence). The CDR3 bases are TGTGCCAGCAGCTTAGAACTAGCGCTTGGTTACAATGAGCAGTTCTTC. Protein: CASSLELALGYNEQFF.

This chain joins TRBV20-1 and TRBJ2-2; 8 positions agree with TRBD2. With 6 bases clipped from V and 5 bases from J, the junction kept 8 bases outside the gene matches. The CDR3 has 14 amino acids. Germline CDR1 and CDR2: DFQATT and SNEGSKA (reference sequence). CDR3: CSALLSGRTGELFF. As DNA, the CDR3 is TGCAGTGCGCTGCTCAGCGGGAGAACCGGGGAGCTGTTTTTT.

A remark on this clonotype: A junction boundary mismatches the germline segment, possibly from a read error. The chain couples TRBV28 to TRBJ2-5; no firm D call. CDR1 MDHEN and CDR2 SYDVKM come from the germline V gene. The CDR3 sequence is 12 residues long. The CDR3 protein is CAGSRPPETQYF. CDR3 nucleotide sequence: TGTGCCGGCAGTCGGCCGCCAGAGACCCAGTACTTC.

This clonotype has a handful of counts. The V gene is TRBV28, the J gene TRBJ2-3, with 8 positions matching TRBD1. The V gene's germline CDR1 is MDHEN and CDR2 SYDVKM. The trim removed 6 bases at V and 3 bases at J, leaving 5 bases unmatched. The CDR3 has 14 amino acids. The CDR3 region is CASRRQGITDTQYF. The CDR3 nucleotides read TGTGCCAGCAGGAGACAGGGGATAACAGATACGCAGTATTTT.

This clonotype was observed a handful of times. The gene calls are TRBV4-3 and TRBJ2-7, with 10 bases aligning to TRBD2. Trimming at V came to 0 bases and at J to 3 bases, leaving 2 bases not matched to a gene. The V gene's germline CDR1 is LGHNA and CDR2 YSLEER. The length of the CDR3 is 15 residues. CDR3 nucleotides: TGCGCCAGCAGCCAAGAACTAGCGGGAAGCTACGAGCAGTACTTC. Protein: CASSQELAGSYEQYF.

This clonotype was observed a single time. The V and J genes are TRBV11-2 and TRBJ2-7, with D unclear. V lost 5 bases, J lost 7 bases, and 15 bases lay in between. CDR1 SGHAT and CDR2 FQNNGV come from the germline V gene. CDR3 length: 13 amino acids. The CDR3 nucleotides read TGTGCCAGCAGCGAAAACGCCTACAATGAGCAGTACTTC. Translation: CASSENAYNEQYF. Supplemented by reference TRBV11-2 and TRBJ2-7, the full variable domain reads EAGVAQSPRYKIIEKRQSVAFWCNPISGHATLYWYQQILGQGPKLLIQFQNNGVVDDSQLPKDRFSAERLKGVDSTLKIQPAKLEDSAVYLCASSENAYNEQYFGPGTRLTVT.

In DNA, the CDR3 is TGTGCCAGCAGGTCAGCAACAGCTTCAAATGAAAAACTGTTTTTT. Its protein product is CASRSATASNEKLFF. The rearrangement joins TRBV28 to TRBJ1-4; D is ambiguous. Trimming pared 6 bases from V and 5 bases from J, leaving 16 bases between. The CDR3 spans 15 residues. CDR1 and CDR2 (germline): MDHEN, SYDVKM.

The chain links TRBV2 to TRBJ2-5; the match to TRBD2 covers 7 bases. CDR3 length: 14 amino acids. The J segment lost 13 bases and the V segment lost 4 bases, leaving 15 bases of the junction unmatched. Germline assignment: CDR1 SNHLY and CDR2 FYNNEI. The CDR3 here is CASSGASGSYERYF. The CDR3 bases are TGTGCCAGCAGTGGAGCTAGCGGATCCTACGAGCGGTACTTC.